These T cell receptor beta chains were read from a single sample in a study of blood T cell repertoires in COVID-19. Clones were sequenced by immunoSEQ multiplex PCR, and TCRdb holds only the in-frame ones, with some missing. This table holds about 120,000 clones, roughly nine tenths found once. The specimen sequenced was peripheral blood. The origin of the receptors is a man aged 70 or older who had recovered from COVID-19. CDR3s include the opening cysteine and the closing phenylalanine or tryptophan. The D gene is left open where the match is weak. Only part of the rows carry a size: once, few, many, or a class if the clone is expanded.

v_call	clone_size	d_call	j_call	cdr3_length	cdr3_nt	cdr3_aa
TRBV5-4	.	.	TRBJ2-3	15	TGTGCCAGCAGCTTTGGGGGGAAGAGCACAGATACGCAGTATTTT	CASSFGGKSTDTQYF
TRBV6-5	.	.	TRBJ1-6	13	TGTGCCAGCAGTTACACCCAGAGGGCACCCCTCCACTTT	CASSYTQRAPLHF
TRBV27	.	.	TRBJ2-1	14	TGTGCCAGCAGTTTGGCCGGGAGAGGGAATGAGCAGTTCTTC	CASSLAGRGNEQFF
TRBV28	.	.	TRBJ1-5	17	TGTGCCAGCAGTTTATACGCCCCTACGGGGTACAATCAGCCCCAGCATTTT	CASSLYAPTGYNQPQHF
TRBV7-9	.	.	TRBJ2-5	14	TGTGCCAGCAGCTTGCCCCGGACACCGGAGACCCAGTACTTC	CASSLPRTPETQYF
TRBV4-2	.	TRBD2	TRBJ2-1	19	TGTGCCAGCAGCCAAGATACCGGACTAGCGGGGCTATCCTACAATGAGCAGTTCTTC	CASSQDTGLAGLSYNEQFF
TRBV5-1	.	TRBD1	TRBJ2-5	14	TGCGCCAGCAGCCTGACAGGGGCCGCCGAGACCCAGTACTTC	CASSLTGAAETQYF
TRBV4-3	.	TRBD2	TRBJ2-7	16	TGCGCCAGCAGCCTTGGGACTAGCGGGAGGGCCTACGAGCAGTACTTC	CASSLGTSGRAYEQYF
TRBV25-1	.	TRBD1	TRBJ2-3	14	TGTGCCAGCAGTGGACAGGGGGATGGGGATACGCAGTATTTT	CASSGQGDGDTQYF
TRBV5-1	few	.	TRBJ2-7	13	TGCGCCAGCAGCAAACGGGAGTTTGACGAGCAGTACTTC	CASSKREFDEQYF
TRBV5-1	once	.	TRBJ2-5	13	TGCGCCAGCAGCCGGGACACCCAAGAGACCCAGTACTTC	CASSRDTQETQYF